This TCR beta chain was recovered during a study of OX40 agonist ivuxolimab in advanced cancers. The wider study: Hepatocellular carcinoma, melanoma, renal cell or head and neck cancer occurred in dose-escalation patients.

Clones were sequenced by immunoSEQ multiplex PCR, and TCRdb holds only the in-frame ones, with some missing. Of tens of thousands of clones listed, around 90% are singletons. Germline lookup yields CDR1 LNHDA and CDR2 SQIVND (reference sequence). V was pared by 3 bases and J by 5 bases, with 9 bases of the junction left unmatched. The CDR3 contains 16 residues. This clonotype originated in an adult with an advanced solid tumor such as melanoma, head and neck, liver or kidney cancer. The sample here was CD4+ or CD8+ T cells sorted from blood, taken in a trial of the OX40 agonist ivuxolimab. The V and J genes are TRBV19 and TRBJ2-2, with TRBD1 matching over 7 bases. CDR3 bases: TGTGCCAGTAGTATTTCAGGGGGAACTCGTACCGGGGAGCTGTTTTTT. This codes for CASSISGGTRTGELFF.